The 18 T cell receptor beta chains given below trace back to one sample, sequenced in a study of radiation and T cells in renal cell carcinoma (dated by TCRdb to the early 2020s). Receptor amplification or capture employed the immunoSEQ multiplex PCR assay. TCRdb obtained this table from immuneACCESS and retained in-frame rearrangements with V and J assigned. These tables miss some clones; where compared with another copy, unresolved V genes account for less than half of the shortfall, and the remainder is unexplained. The sample table records 10,000 to 15,000 clones; 33% of these occur just once. The ten largest account for 15% of the sample. The time point label here, explained by the study, means: tumor resected at nephrectomy. Per the publication, the treatment or condition label means: 15 Gy SBRT to primary tumor, nephrectomy 4 weeks later. The specimen was tumor tissue, collected from a patient whose treatment included radiotherapy and nephrectomy. The receptors stem from a man in his sixties with renal cell carcinoma.

The chain uses TRBV5-4 and TRBJ2-3; D call uncertain. V was shortened by 3 bases and J by 2 bases, with 4 bases between the two germline ends. The CDR3 length is 12 residues. Per germline, CDR1 SGHNT and CDR2 YYREEE (reference sequence). The chain's CDR3 is CASSSSTDTQYF. CDR3 coding DNA: TGTGCCAGCAGCTCCTCCACAGATACGCAGTATTTT.

V and J are TRBV7-3 and TRBJ1-2, with TRBD1 as a possible D gene (5 bases). Germline lookup yields CDR1 SGHTA and CDR2 FQGTGA. The CDR3 runs to 14 residues. Trimming stripped 5 bases from V and 6 bases from J, with 16 bases between. CDR3 sequence: CASSPTGGVDGYTF. The CDR3 DNA reads TGTGCCAGCAGCCCAACGGGAGGGGTAGATGGCTACACCTTC.

The genes are TRBV30 and TRBJ2-2; D unresolved. Deletions cut 2 bases from V and 2 bases from J, with 12 bases between. There are 15 residues in the CDR3. Germline-derived CDR1 and CDR2 are GTSNPN and SVGIG (reference sequence). DNA for the CDR3: TGTGCCTGGAGTATCTGGGCGGTAAACACCGGGGAGCTGTTTTTT. Amino acid sequence: CAWSIWAVNTGELFF.

The chain combines TRBV7-9 with TRBJ1-1; 11 nucleotides agree with TRBD1. V dropped 5 bases and J dropped 4; count of bases not matched to a gene: 9. The CDR3 length is 16 residues. Germline V gene sequence: CDR1 SEHNR, CDR2 FQNEAQ (reference sequence). The CDR3, as DNA: TGTGCCAGCAGCCCCGGGTTCGGGACAGGGGGCACTGAAGCTTTCTTT. Translation gives CASSPGFGTGGTEAFF.

This clone has at least ten counts. This chain uses TRBV30 with TRBJ1-1, with 10 bases lining up with TRBD1. The germline V gene encodes CDR1 GTSNPN and CDR2 SVGIG (reference sequence). This CDR3 comprises 14 residues. V lost 4 bases, J lost 8 bases, and 10 bases stayed unmatched. The CDR3 region has the DNA TGTGCCTGGAAAACCGGGACAGGGGATATAGAAGCTTTCTTT. It codes for CAWKTGTGDIEAFF.

The chain uses TRBV6-1 and TRBJ2-6; D gene uncertain. V shed 10 bases and J shed 0 bases, with 7 bases lying between them. CDR3 length: 13 residues. Germline values: CDR1 MNHNS, CDR2 SASEGT. CDR3 in amino acids: CAILSSGANVLTF. Here the CDR3 DNA reads TGTGCCATCTTGAGCTCTGGGGCCAACGTCCTGACTTTC.

The V gene is TRBV9, the J gene TRBJ2-5; 7 nucleotides align to TRBD2. From germline, CDR1 is SGDLS and CDR2 YYNGEE. Trimming removed 3 bases from V and 5 bases from J; junction bases left unmatched: 10. This CDR3 region has 15 residues. The CDR3 DNA sequence: TGTGCCAGCAGCGGAGGACTAGGACGATCGGAGACCCAGTACTTC. Translated, it gives CASSGGLGRSETQYF.

This clone was seen only a few times. The chain has TRBV30 and TRBJ1-1; D is undetermined. This CDR3 comprises 11 residues. Germline CDR1 reads GTSNPN; CDR2 reads SVGIG (reference sequence). The CDR3 spells CAGERNTEAFF. The CDR3 coding sequence is TGTGCGGGAGAAAGGAACACTGAAGCTTTCTTT.

The CDR3 is CASSPGIYGYTF. DNA of the CDR3: TGTGCCAGCAGTCCTGGGATATATGGCTACACCTTC. The V gene is TRBV5-6, the J gene TRBJ1-2; no reliable D call. The V gene's germline CDR1 is SGHDT and CDR2 YYEEEE. Trimming stripped 5 bases from V and 5 bases from J, with 10 bases between. The CDR3 runs to 12 residues.

The V and J genes are TRBV10-1 and TRBJ2-2, with D maybe TRBD2 (5 bases). The CDR3 covers 15 residues. Germline V CDR1 and CDR2: WNHNN, SYGVQD (reference sequence). V was clipped by 0 bases and J by 2 bases, with 7 bases between them. The CDR3 sequence is CASSESTGNTGELFF. For the CDR3, the DNA is TGCGCCAGCAGTGAGTCGACGGGAAACACCGGGGAGCTGTTTTTT.

This rearrangement joins TRBV2 to TRBJ2-7, with D possibly matching TRBD2 (6 bases). Deletions cut 4 bases from V and 3 bases from J, with 13 bases between. The germline V gene has CDR1 SNHLY and CDR2 FYNNEI. The CDR3 runs 14 residues. CDR3 sequence (DNA): TGTGCCAGCAGTGTGGAGGGCGCAGGCTACGAGCAGTACGTC. It yields the protein CASSVEGAGYEQYV.

In its sample, this clone was seen a few times. The rearrangement uses TRBV11-3 and TRBJ2-5; TRBD2 matches at 8 bases. The CDR3 length is 16 residues. Germline CDR1 reads SGHNT; CDR2 reads YENEEA. J lost 4 bases, V lost 4 bases, and 11 bases had no gene match. The CDR3: CASSSSAGVTSETQYF. CDR3 bases: TGTGCCAGCAGCTCCTCAGCGGGGGTCACTTCAGAGACCCAGTACTTC.

A few counts support this clone. This chain joins TRBV7-2 and TRBJ1-1; D might be TRBD1 (5 bases). V was cut by 2 bases and J by 4 bases, with 11 bases left in between. There are 14 residues in the CDR3. The germline gives CDR1 SGHTA, CDR2 FQGNSA. As DNA, the CDR3 is TGTGCCAGCAGCTTAAAGGGGTCTGGCACTGAAGCTTTCTTT. Translation: CASSLKGSGTEAFF.

The chain employs TRBV4-3 and TRBJ1-3; D might be TRBD1 (6 bases). Deletions cut 0 bases from V and 3 bases from J, with 9 bases between. This CDR3 region has 15 residues. CDR1 is LGHNA and CDR2 is YSLEER in the germline V gene. CDR3: CASSQDRDIGNTIYF. Written as DNA, the CDR3 is TGCGCCAGCAGCCAAGACCGGGACATTGGAAACACCATATATTTT.

Here the CDR3 reads CASSLRRDAPDNEQFF. The CDR3 DNA reads TGCGCCAGCAGCTTGCGCCGGGACGCCCCCGACAATGAGCAGTTCTTC. The chain recombines TRBV5-1 with TRBJ2-1, with D perhaps assigned TRBD1 or TRBD2 (5 bases each). The CDR3 is 16 residues long. CDR1 and CDR2 (germline): SGHRS, YFSETQ. The V end was cut by 1 base, the J end by 5 bases, with 16 bases between.

This clone came up a few times. This chain links TRBV27 with TRBJ2-1; D not resolved. Germline V gives CDR1 MNHEY, CDR2 SMNVEV (reference sequence). Trimming cost V 5 bases and J 4 bases, with 24 bases left between them. The CDR3 extends over 18 amino acids. The CDR3 is CASSLQTSALTLYNEQFF. The CDR3 DNA follows: TGTGCCAGCAGTCTCCAAACCTCGGCCCTTACCCTATACAATGAGCAGTTCTTC.

The rearrangement uses TRBV29-1 and TRBJ2-1; TRBD2 matches at 10 bases. Trimming took 8 bases from V and 4 from J; bases not matched to a gene: 8. CDR3 size: 14 residues. Germline V gives CDR1 SQVTM, CDR2 ANQGSEA. CDR3 DNA: TGCAGCTTCTCTAGCGGGGGATCGTACAATGAGCAGTTCTTC. This codes for CSFSSGGSYNEQFF.

The chain is built from TRBV27 and TRBJ1-2; no clear D. V dropped 3 bases and J dropped 5 bases, with 7 bases sitting between them. Germline CDR1 MNHEY, CDR2 SMNVEV (reference sequence). This CDR3 comprises 12 residues. This CDR3 reads CASSFRGYGYTF. CDR3 bases: TGTGCCAGCAGTTTCAGAGGGTATGGCTACACCTTC.